A selection of T cell receptor beta chains follows, all from one sample in a study of blood T cells in healthy people across ages. TCRdb analysed the 5' RACE reads with MiXCR anew, one entry per CDR3 protein. Seen here are 700,000 or so distinct CDR3 sequences, 22% observed once, and the top ten hold 20% to 25%. The sequenced sample consisted of blood. The receptors were gathered from a man between 70 and 80 years old in good health. Both conserved end residues are part of each CDR3. The order of the fields is clone size, J gene, V gene, D gene, CDR3 protein, CDR3 DNA. A D gene is named only where the DNA matches it firmly. Rows give clone size only sometimes, using once, few, many, or a class for an expanded clone.

abundance: few
j_gene: TRBJ2-3
v_gene: TRBV7-8
d_gene: TRBD2
CDR3aa: CASSLSPGGGTDTQYF
CDR3nt: TGTGCCAGCAGCTTAAGCCCCGGGGGGGGTACAGATACGCAGTATTTT

abundance: -
j_gene: TRBJ1-2
v_gene: TRBV30
d_gene: -
CDR3aa: CAWRWGGLEGGYTF
CDR3nt: TGTGCCTGGAGGTGGGGGGGCCTCGAAGGAGGCTACACCTTC

abundance: -
j_gene: TRBJ1-1
v_gene: TRBV11-3
d_gene: -
CDR3aa: CASSLEWLRAEAFF
CDR3nt: TGTGCCAGCAGCTTAGAATGGCTCCGGGCTGAAGCTTTCTTT

abundance: -
j_gene: TRBJ2-1
v_gene: TRBV9
d_gene: TRBD2
CDR3aa: CASSPRGLADFYNEQFF
CDR3nt: TGTGCCAGCAGCCCCCGTGGGCTAGCGGACTTCTACAATGAGCAGTTCTTC

abundance: few
j_gene: TRBJ1-2
v_gene: TRBV30
d_gene: -
CDR3aa: CAWSVPEAGGYTF
CDR3nt: TGTGCCTGGAGTGTACCCGAGGCTGGTGGCTACACCTTC

abundance: -
j_gene: TRBJ2-2
v_gene: TRBV5-4
d_gene: -
CDR3aa: CASSFRGRSTGELFF
CDR3nt: TGTGCCAGCAGCTTCCGGGGGAGGAGTACCGGGGAGCTGTTTTTT

abundance: -
j_gene: TRBJ2-2
v_gene: TRBV6-5
d_gene: -
CDR3aa: CASTAGSNTGELFF
CDR3nt: TGTGCCAGCACGGCAGGGTCAAACACCGGGGAGCTGTTTTTT

abundance: -
j_gene: TRBJ2-1
v_gene: TRBV12-3/TRBV12-4
d_gene: -
CDR3aa: CASTYYPGHEQFF
CDR3nt: TGTGCCAGCACCTACTATCCCGGGCATGAGCAGTTCTTC

abundance: -
j_gene: TRBJ2-5
v_gene: TRBV28
d_gene: TRBD2
CDR3aa: CASSQPLAGGLETQYF
CDR3nt: TGTGCCAGCAGTCAACCCCTTGCGGGGGGGCTAGAGACCCAGTACTTC

abundance: -
j_gene: TRBJ2-3
v_gene: TRBV12-3/TRBV12-4
d_gene: -
CDR3aa: CASKGDTQYF
CDR3nt: TGTGCCAGCAAAGGAGATACGCAGTATTTT

abundance: many
j_gene: TRBJ1-4
v_gene: TRBV6-5
d_gene: -
CDR3aa: CASRPGPREKLFF
CDR3nt: TGTGCCAGCAGGCCAGGCCCCAGGGAAAAACTGTTTTTT

abundance: -
j_gene: TRBJ1-6
v_gene: TRBV18
d_gene: TRBD1
CDR3aa: CASSPRGQENSPLHF
CDR3nt: TGTGCCAGCTCACCACGCGGACAGGAAAATTCACCCCTCCACTTT

abundance: few
j_gene: TRBJ2-3
v_gene: TRBV27
d_gene: -
CDR3aa: CASTSRTDTQYF
CDR3nt: TGTGCCAGCACCTCCCGGACAGATACGCAGTATTTT

abundance: -
j_gene: TRBJ1-1
v_gene: TRBV29-1
d_gene: -
CDR3aa: CSARHTEAFF
CDR3nt: TGCAGCGCCCGGCACACTGAAGCTTTCTTT

abundance: once
j_gene: TRBJ1-2
v_gene: TRBV10-3
d_gene: -
CDR3aa: CAISAGSNYGYTF
CDR3nt: TGTGCCATCAGTGCGGGGTCTAACTATGGCTACACCTTC

abundance: -
j_gene: TRBJ2-5
v_gene: TRBV7-9
d_gene: -
CDR3aa: CASSFSLDGQETPYF
CDR3nt: TGTGCCAGCAGCTTCTCTTTGGACGGTCAAGAGACCCCGTACTTC

abundance: -
j_gene: TRBJ2-7
v_gene: TRBV5-8
d_gene: TRBD1
CDR3aa: CASSLDIGTASYEQYF
CDR3nt: TGTGCCAGCAGCTTGGATATCGGGACAGCCTCCTACGAGCAGTACTTC

abundance: few
j_gene: TRBJ2-5
v_gene: TRBV6-1
d_gene: -
CDR3aa: CASSGTYQETQYF
CDR3nt: TGTGCCAGCAGTGGAACGTACCAAGAGACCCAGTACTTC

abundance: -
j_gene: TRBJ1-1
v_gene: TRBV5-1
d_gene: TRBD1
CDR3aa: CASSSGRGQDEAFF
CDR3nt: TGCGCCAGCAGCTCGGGGAGGGGACAGGATGAAGCTTTCTTT

abundance: -
j_gene: TRBJ1-1
v_gene: TRBV10-3
d_gene: -
CDR3aa: CAISELGNTEAFF
CDR3nt: TGTGCCATCAGTGAGCTAGGGAACACTGAAGCTTTCTTT

abundance: -
j_gene: TRBJ2-4
v_gene: TRBV25-1
d_gene: -
CDR3aa: CASSEHGGQNIQYF
CDR3nt: TGTGCCAGCAGTGAACATGGCGGACAAAACATTCAGTACTTC

abundance: -
j_gene: TRBJ1-5
v_gene: TRBV29-1
d_gene: -
CDR3aa: CSVRWGSNQPQHF
CDR3nt: TGCAGCGTAAGATGGGGGTCCAATCAGCCCCAGCATTTT

abundance: few
j_gene: TRBJ1-1
v_gene: TRBV3-1
d_gene: -
CDR3aa: CASSQELQARGTEAFF
CDR3nt: TGTGCCAGCAGCCAAGAGCTTCAGGCCAGAGGGACTGAAGCTTTCTTT

abundance: -
j_gene: TRBJ2-1
v_gene: TRBV5-1
d_gene: TRBD2
CDR3aa: CASQLAGGSNEQFF
CDR3nt: TGCGCCAGCCAACTAGCGGGGGGTTCAAATGAGCAGTTCTTC

abundance: -
j_gene: TRBJ2-5
v_gene: TRBV11-2
d_gene: TRBD1
CDR3aa: CASSSRTGRPGETQYF
CDR3nt: TGTGCCAGCAGCTCCCGGACAGGGCGACCGGGAGAGACCCAGTACTTC

abundance: -
j_gene: TRBJ1-2
v_gene: TRBV15
d_gene: -
CDR3aa: CATSRDLGLRGGYTF
CDR3nt: TGTGCCACCAGCAGAGATTTAGGGCTCCGAGGTGGCTACACCTTC

abundance: -
j_gene: TRBJ2-5
v_gene: TRBV7-8
d_gene: -
CDR3aa: CASSPGGSELSTQYF
CDR3nt: TGTGCCAGCAGCCCCGGTGGGTCAGAGCTATCGACCCAGTACTTC

abundance: -
j_gene: TRBJ1-2
v_gene: TRBV11-2
d_gene: -
CDR3aa: CASSPTGGLGYGYTF
CDR3nt: TGTGCCAGCAGCCCAACTGGGGGACTCGGCTATGGCTACACCTTC

abundance: -
j_gene: TRBJ2-2
v_gene: TRBV6-1
d_gene: -
CDR3aa: CASIEVVWGDGGELFF
CDR3nt: TGTGCCAGCATTGAAGTAGTGTGGGGCGACGGCGGGGAGCTGTTTTTT

abundance: -
j_gene: TRBJ2-3
v_gene: TRBV28
d_gene: -
CDR3aa: CASSLGGQNTDTQYF
CDR3nt: TGTGCCAGCAGTTTAGGCGGACAAAACACAGATACGCAGTATTTT

abundance: -
j_gene: TRBJ2-3
v_gene: TRBV4-3
d_gene: TRBD2
CDR3aa: CASSQEGTSGRDTQYF
CDR3nt: TGCGCCAGCAGCCAAGAAGGGACTAGCGGCCGTGATACGCAGTATTTT

abundance: few
j_gene: TRBJ1-5
v_gene: TRBV19
d_gene: TRBD1
CDR3aa: CASRPTGVGNQPQHF
CDR3nt: TGTGCCAGTAGGCCGACAGGGGTAGGAAATCAGCCCCAGCATTTT

abundance: -
j_gene: TRBJ1-4
v_gene: TRBV20-1
d_gene: TRBD1
CDR3aa: CSARVTDRANEKLFF
CDR3nt: TGCAGTGCTAGAGTTACGGACAGGGCGAATGAAAAACTGTTTTTT

abundance: -
j_gene: TRBJ1-6
v_gene: TRBV12-3/TRBV12-4
d_gene: -
CDR3aa: CASSLGGADYSPLHF
CDR3nt: TGTGCCAGCAGTTTAGGGGGGGCTGATTATTCACCCCTCCACTTT

abundance: -
j_gene: TRBJ1-2
v_gene: TRBV4-3
d_gene: -
CDR3aa: CASSQDPGLRRGYTF
CDR3nt: TGCGCCAGCAGCCAGGATCCTGGCCTTCGGAGGGGCTACACCTTC

abundance: -
j_gene: TRBJ2-5
v_gene: TRBV10-3
d_gene: -
CDR3aa: CAIQGGETQYF
CDR3nt: TGTGCCATCCAGGGGGGAGAGACCCAGTACTTC

abundance: -
j_gene: TRBJ2-2
v_gene: TRBV7-9
d_gene: -
CDR3aa: CASSLLNANTGELFF
CDR3nt: TGTGCCAGCAGCCTCTTAAACGCGAACACCGGGGAGCTGTTTTTT

abundance: -
j_gene: TRBJ1-2
v_gene: TRBV3-1
d_gene: -
CDR3aa: CASSQDWNNGYTF
CDR3nt: TGTGCCAGCAGCCAAGATTGGAACAATGGCTACACCTTC

abundance: -
j_gene: TRBJ2-1
v_gene: TRBV6-2/TRBV6-3
d_gene: -
CDR3aa: CASRPPWPDNEQFF
CDR3nt: TGTGCCAGCAGACCCCCATGGCCAGACAATGAGCAGTTCTTC

abundance: -
j_gene: TRBJ1-3
v_gene: TRBV12-3/TRBV12-4
d_gene: TRBD1
CDR3aa: CASSLPRTGAGNTIYF
CDR3nt: TGTGCCAGCAGTTTACCCAGGACAGGGGCTGGAAACACCATATATTTT

abundance: few
j_gene: TRBJ2-5
v_gene: TRBV7-2
d_gene: TRBD2
CDR3aa: CASSKGTMETQYF
CDR3nt: TGTGCCAGCAGCAAAGGGACTATGGAGACCCAGTACTTC

abundance: many
j_gene: TRBJ2-4
v_gene: TRBV3-1
d_gene: -
CDR3aa: CASSQEPGPLAKNIQYF
CDR3nt: TGTGCCAGCAGCCAAGAACCGGGACCTTTAGCCAAAAACATTCAGTACTTC

abundance: -
j_gene: TRBJ2-5
v_gene: TRBV6-2/TRBV6-3
d_gene: -
CDR3aa: CASSLSVAGTQETQYF
CDR3nt: TGTGCCAGCAGTCTCTCCGTCGCGGGTACCCAAGAGACCCAGTACTTC

abundance: -
j_gene: TRBJ2-5
v_gene: TRBV3-1
d_gene: TRBD2
CDR3aa: CASSPTISLAGEGETQYF
CDR3nt: TGTGCCAGCAGCCCTACAATTTCGTTAGCGGGAGAAGGAGAGACCCAGTACTTC

abundance: few
j_gene: TRBJ2-3
v_gene: TRBV2
d_gene: -
CDR3aa: CASSPGSPDTRYF
CDR3nt: TGTGCCAGCAGTCCGGGATCCCCAGATACGCGGTATTTT

abundance: many
j_gene: TRBJ2-3
v_gene: TRBV28
d_gene: TRBD1
CDR3aa: CASSTSDRGPSKWTQYF
CDR3nt: TGTGCCAGCAGTACCTCGGACAGGGGGCCCTCGAAATGGACGCAGTATTTT

abundance: -
j_gene: TRBJ2-5
v_gene: TRBV7-3
d_gene: TRBD2
CDR3aa: CARFWLAGVETQYF
CDR3nt: TGTGCCAGGTTTTGGTTAGCGGGAGTGGAGACCCAGTACTTC

abundance: -
j_gene: TRBJ2-1
v_gene: TRBV29-1
d_gene: -
CDR3aa: CSGYKANEQFF
CDR3nt: TGCAGCGGCTATAAGGCTAATGAGCAGTTCTTC

abundance: -
j_gene: TRBJ2-5
v_gene: TRBV12-3/TRBV12-4
d_gene: TRBD2
CDR3aa: CASRPGLAGGLETQYF
CDR3nt: TGTGCCAGCAGACCCGGACTAGCGGGGGGTCTGGAGACCCAGTACTTC

abundance: -
j_gene: TRBJ2-5
v_gene: TRBV15
d_gene: -
CDR3aa: CATSRDIGGETQYF
CDR3nt: TGTGCCACCAGCAGAGATATTGGGGGAGAGACCCAGTACTTC

abundance: few
j_gene: TRBJ2-3
v_gene: TRBV10-3
d_gene: TRBD1
CDR3aa: CAISEHDRASDTQYF
CDR3nt: TGTGCCATCAGTGAGCATGACAGGGCCTCAGATACGCAGTATTTT

abundance: -
j_gene: TRBJ2-1
v_gene: TRBV20-1
d_gene: -
CDR3aa: CSAQARAGSSYNEQFF
CDR3nt: TGCAGTGCCCAAGCTCGGGCGGGAAGCTCCTACAATGAGCAGTTCTTC

abundance: few
j_gene: TRBJ1-5
v_gene: TRBV12-3/TRBV12-4
d_gene: TRBD1
CDR3aa: CASSLSATGGGQPQHF
CDR3nt: TGTGCCAGCAGTTTGTCCGCGACAGGGGGAGGTCAGCCCCAGCATTTT

abundance: -
j_gene: TRBJ2-7
v_gene: TRBV18
d_gene: TRBD1
CDR3aa: CASSSRGLTSYEQYF
CDR3nt: TGTGCCAGCTCATCAAGGGGGCTCACGTCCTACGAGCAGTACTTC

abundance: -
j_gene: TRBJ2-3
v_gene: TRBV5-1
d_gene: -
CDR3aa: CASSLGGGETDTQYF
CDR3nt: TGCGCCAGCAGCTTGGGAGGTGGGGAAACAGATACGCAGTATTTT

abundance: few
j_gene: TRBJ1-2
v_gene: TRBV3-1
d_gene: TRBD1
CDR3aa: CASSVQGFSNYGYTF
CDR3nt: TGTGCCAGCAGCGTACAGGGGTTTTCTAACTATGGCTACACCTTC

abundance: -
j_gene: TRBJ1-5
v_gene: TRBV20-1
d_gene: -
CDR3aa: CSASYSNQPQHF
CDR3nt: TGCAGTGCTAGTTATAGCAATCAGCCCCAGCATTTT

abundance: -
j_gene: TRBJ1-1
v_gene: TRBV5-1
d_gene: TRBD1
CDR3aa: CASSLDARGPEAFF
CDR3nt: TGCGCCAGCAGCTTGGATGCCAGGGGGCCTGAAGCTTTCTTT

abundance: few
j_gene: TRBJ2-7
v_gene: TRBV5-1
d_gene: TRBD1
CDR3aa: CASSVTGTGYEQYF
CDR3nt: TGCGCCAGCAGCGTTACTGGGACAGGCTACGAGCAGTACTTC

abundance: few
j_gene: TRBJ2-4
v_gene: TRBV5-6
d_gene: -
CDR3aa: CAGSYAKNIQYF
CDR3nt: TGTGCCGGCAGCTACGCCAAAAACATTCAGTACTTC